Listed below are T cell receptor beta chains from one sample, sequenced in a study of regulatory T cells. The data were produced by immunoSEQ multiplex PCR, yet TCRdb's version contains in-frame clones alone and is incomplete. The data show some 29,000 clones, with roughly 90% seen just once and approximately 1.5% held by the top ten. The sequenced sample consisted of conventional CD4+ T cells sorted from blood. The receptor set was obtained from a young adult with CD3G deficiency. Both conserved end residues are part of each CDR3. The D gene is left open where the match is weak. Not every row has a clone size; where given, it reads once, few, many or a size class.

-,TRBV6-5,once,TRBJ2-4,TGTGCCAGCAGTAGGGACCGGGCCGGGAACATTCAGTACTTC,CASSRDRAGNIQYF
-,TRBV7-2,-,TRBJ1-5,TGTGCCAGCAGCGTCTATAATCAGCCCCAGCATTTT,CASSVYNQPQHF
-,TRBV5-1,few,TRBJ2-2,TGCGCCAGCAGCTTTAACACAGCGGGTACCGGGGAGCTGTTTTTT,CASSFNTAGTGELFF
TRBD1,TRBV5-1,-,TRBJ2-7,TGCGCCAGCAGCTTGTGGGTCCGACAGGGAAACGAGCAGTACTTC,CASSLWVRQGNEQYF
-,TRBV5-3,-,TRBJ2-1,TGTGCCAGAAGCTTGGCGGGAGTGAGGTCAAATGAGCAGTTCTTC,CARSLAGVRSNEQFF
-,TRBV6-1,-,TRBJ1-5,TGTGCCAGCAGCGAACGGTTGAATCAGCCCCAGCATTTT,CASSERLNQPQHF
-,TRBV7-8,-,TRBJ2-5,TGTGCCAGGGCCCAGGGGAGATCAGAGACCCAGTACTTC,CARAQGRSETQYF
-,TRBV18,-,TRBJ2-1,TGTGCCAGCTCACGAGACTCGGGTACACGGACCCACAATGAGCAGTTCTTC,CASSRDSGTRTHNEQFF
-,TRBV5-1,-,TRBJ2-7,TGCGCCAGCAGCCTACAGTCTGGCTCCTACGAGCAGTACTTC,CASSLQSGSYEQYF
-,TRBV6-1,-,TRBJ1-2,TGTGCCAGCAGTGACAGGGGTTATGGCTACACCTTC,CASSDRGYGYTF
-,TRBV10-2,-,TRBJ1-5,TGCGCCAGCAGTGAGATGGGGGGGGGTCAGCCCCAGCATTTT,CASSEMGGGQPQHF
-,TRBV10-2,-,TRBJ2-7,TGCGCCAGCAGTCTTAACCAGGGCTACGAGCAGTACTTC,CASSLNQGYEQYF
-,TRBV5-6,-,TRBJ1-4,TGTGCCAGCAGCTCGGAAAGGGTGAGTGAAAAACTGTTTTTT,CASSSERVSEKLFF
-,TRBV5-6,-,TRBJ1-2,TGTGCCAGCAGTCTAGCGAACACAGGGAAAATCGGCGGCTACACCTTC,CASSLANTGKIGGYTF
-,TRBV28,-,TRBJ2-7,TGTGCCAGCAGCCCTATGCGGGAAGGCTCCTACGAGCAGTACTTC,CASSPMREGSYEQYF
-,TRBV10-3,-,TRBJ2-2,TGTGCCATCAGTGAAGGGTCAGGGTTTGGGCTGTTTTTT,CAISEGSGFGLFF
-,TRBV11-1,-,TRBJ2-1,TGTGCCAGCAGCTTAAGTACTGGGCGGGAGCAGTTCTTC,CASSLSTGREQFF
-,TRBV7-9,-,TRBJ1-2,TGTGCCAGCAGCTTAGCCCAGGGAGATAACTATGGCTACACCTTC,CASSLAQGDNYGYTF
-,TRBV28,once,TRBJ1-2,TGTGCCAGCAGTCCGAGGGGATCAGCTAACTATGGCTACACCTTC,CASSPRGSANYGYTF
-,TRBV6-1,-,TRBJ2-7,TGTGCCAGCAGTGCTGGTAGGGGTTCCCACTCCTACGAGCAGTACTTC,CASSAGRGSHSYEQYF
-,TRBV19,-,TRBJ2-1,TGTGCCAGTAGTACCGGGACCAACCACAATGAGCAGTTCTTC,CASSTGTNHNEQFF
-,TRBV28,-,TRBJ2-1,TGTGCCAGCAGTTTATGGGGCGGGTTCGATTACAATGAGCAGTTCTTC,CASSLWGGFDYNEQFF
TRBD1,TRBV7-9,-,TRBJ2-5,TGTGCCAGCAGCTCCTGGACAGGGGAAGAGACCCAGTACTTC,CASSSWTGEETQYF
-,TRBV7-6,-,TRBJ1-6,TGTGCCAGCAGCTTGGCCACAACCTCACCCCTCCACTTT,CASSLATTSPLHF
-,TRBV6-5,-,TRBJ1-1,TGTGCCAGCAGAGAACACAGCAACACTGAAGCTTTCTTT,CASREHSNTEAFF
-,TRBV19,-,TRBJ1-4,TGTGCCAGTACATTCTCCAGGCCGGATGGTGAAAAACTGTTTTTT,CASTFSRPDGEKLFF
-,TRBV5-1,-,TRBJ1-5,TGCGCCAGCAGCGTGGGGGAAGGACAGCCCCAGCATTTT,CASSVGEGQPQHF
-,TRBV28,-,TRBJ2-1,TGTGCCAGCAGTTTCTCCGGGGGCGCCAGAAATGAGCAGTTCTTC,CASSFSGGARNEQFF
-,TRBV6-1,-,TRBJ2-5,TGTGCCAGCAGTCCCCAAGTCGGGAGTGGAGAGACCCAGTACTTC,CASSPQVGSGETQYF
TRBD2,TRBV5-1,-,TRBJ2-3,TGCGCCAGCAGCTTGGTAGCGGGAGGCTCGTTCACTTGCACAGATACGCAGTATTTT,CASSLVAGGSFTCTDTQYF
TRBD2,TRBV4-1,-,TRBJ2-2,TGCGCCAGCAGCCAAGATAGTATAGCGGCTAGCGGGGGGCGCAAGAACACCGGGGAGCTGTTTTTT,CASSQDSIAASGGRKNTGELFF
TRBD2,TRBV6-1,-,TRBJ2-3,TGTGCCAGCAGTGTTCTAGCGGGAGGCACAGATACGCAGTATTTT,CASSVLAGGTDTQYF
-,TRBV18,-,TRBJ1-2,TGTGCCAGCTCCTGGTCGGAAGGTTATGGCTACACCTTC,CASSWSEGYGYTF
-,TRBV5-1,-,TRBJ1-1,TGCGCCAGCAGCTCGAGGACGGGCACTGAAGCTTTCTTT,CASSSRTGTEAFF